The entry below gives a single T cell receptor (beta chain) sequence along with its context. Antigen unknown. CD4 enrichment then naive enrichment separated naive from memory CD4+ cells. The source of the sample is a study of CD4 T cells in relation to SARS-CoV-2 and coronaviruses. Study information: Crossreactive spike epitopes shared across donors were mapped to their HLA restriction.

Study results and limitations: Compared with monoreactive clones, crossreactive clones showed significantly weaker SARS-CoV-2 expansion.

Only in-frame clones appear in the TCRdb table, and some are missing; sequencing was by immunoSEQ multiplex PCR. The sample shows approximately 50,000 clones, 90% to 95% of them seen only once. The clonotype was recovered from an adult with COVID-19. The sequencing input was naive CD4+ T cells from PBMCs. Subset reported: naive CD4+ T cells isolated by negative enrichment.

CDR3 coding DNA: TGTGCCAGCAGTTTCGTCCCCAACAATGAGCAGTTCTTC. It codes for CASSFVPNNEQFF. The chain uses TRBV27 and TRBJ2-1, with unresolved D. CDR1 and CDR2 from the germline V gene are MNHEY and SMNVEV (reference sequence). The CDR3 contains 13 residues. Trimming removed 3 bases from V and 5 bases from J, with 8 bases in between.